Sequencing of this TCR beta chain was carried out in a study of Ad26.COV2.S vaccination and SARS-CoV-2 variants. There are 14 residues in the CDR3. The germline V gene has CDR1 LGHDT and CDR2 YNNKEL (reference sequence). The germline V and J ends were trimmed by 1 base and 5 bases, with 8 bases remaining between them. The repertoire was sequenced with immunoSEQ multiplex PCR; TCRdb's copy has only in-frame clones and lacks some. Of some 390,000 clones in the sample, over 75% are singletons; the top ten hold over 1.5%. Regarding treatment: some 19 received Ad26.COV2.S at low or high dose, single or two shots; about five received placebo; per-sample allocation not given. After the first vaccine or placebo injection, samples were drawn on day 63.

The chain links TRBV3-1 (or the pseudogene TRBV3-2) to TRBJ2-2; the D is unclear. This material consisted of peripheral blood, taken in a trial of Ad26.COV2.S vaccine versus placebo. The sequence came from a person aged 18 to 65 who received the Ad26.COV2.S COVID-19 vaccine or a placebo. CDR3 DNA sequence: TGTGCCAGCAGCCAAGTGTCGGCGACCGGGGAGCTGTTTTTT. This sequence encodes CASSQVSATGELFF.